The 6 T cell receptor beta chains listed next were all sequenced from one sample in a study of shared clonotypes between healthy human individuals. Profiling relied on immunoSEQ multiplex PCR, and the TCRdb table lists in-frame clones only, not all of them. The sample carries some 600,000 clones, 96% recorded once. As defined, naive CD8 cells were CD45RO-negative and positively selected for CCR7, with terminally differentiated effector memory CD45RA+ cells excluded. Specimen: naive CD8+ T cells sorted from blood. The receptors were sampled from a woman aged 25 to 39 in good health.

The rearrangement links TRBV6-1 to TRBJ2-1; D remains ambiguous. The V gene's germline CDR1 is MNHNS and CDR2 SASEGT. The CDR3 runs to 17 residues. Trimming cost V 1 base and J 2 bases, with 15 bases left between them. CDR3 in amino acids: CASSEVENGRPYNEQFF. The CDR3, as DNA: TGTGCCAGCAGTGAAGTGGAAAATGGACGCCCCTACAATGAGCAGTTCTTC.

The chain recombines TRBV19 with TRBJ1-1; D not resolved. Germline assignment: CDR1 LNHDA and CDR2 SQIVND (reference sequence). With 2 bases removed from V and 1 base from J, the gap between germline ends came to 5 bases. The CDR3 contains 13 residues. The CDR3 reads CASSIWENTEAFF. In nucleotides, the CDR3 is TGTGCCAGTAGTATATGGGAGAACACTGAAGCTTTCTTT. The variable domain in full, with the rest retrieved from reference TRBV19 and TRBJ1-1, is DGGITQSPKYLFRKEGQNVTLSCEQNLNHDAMYWYRQDPGQGLRLIYYSQIVNDFQKGDIAEGYSVSREKKESFPLTVTSAQKNPTAFYLCASSIWENTEAFFGQGTRLTVV.

V usage is TRBV4-2 and J usage is TRBJ1-5, with 7 bases lining up with TRBD1. CDR1 is LGHNA, CDR2 YNFKEQ, per germline. The CDR3 has 18 residues. J lost 3 bases, V lost 1 base, and 12 bases had no gene match. The CDR3 protein is CASSQASGTEYPNQPQHF. The DNA of the CDR3 is TGTGCCAGCAGCCAAGCCTCGGGGACAGAATATCCCAATCAGCCCCAGCATTTT.

The chain couples TRBV9 to TRBJ2-3; possible D gene TRBD2, 6 bases. The CDR3 is 14 amino acids. Germline V gene sequence: CDR1 SGDLS, CDR2 YYNGEE. With 1 base removed from V and 5 bases from J, the gap between germline ends came to 11 bases. This chain's CDR3 is CASSVTGVGDTQYF. The CDR3 DNA sequence: TGTGCCAGCAGCGTAACGGGAGTGGGAGATACGCAGTATTTT.

The rearrangement uses TRBV6-6 and TRBJ1-5, with D possibly TRBD1 on 6 matching bases. Germline CDR1 reads MNHNY; CDR2 reads SVGAGI (reference sequence). The CDR3 is 15 amino acids. V dropped 6 bases and J dropped 5 bases, with 17 bases sitting between them. This CDR3 is CASSSDRPVYQPQHF. The CDR3 DNA follows: TGTGCCAGCAGCTCAGACAGGCCCGTATATCAGCCCCAGCATTTT.

The chain couples TRBV29-1 to TRBJ2-7; 9 nucleotides align to TRBD1. After removal of 6 bases from V and 2 bases from J, the junction contained 5 bases not matched to a gene. This CDR3 contains 13 residues. The germline V gene has CDR1 SQVTM and CDR2 ANQGSEA. CDR3 in DNA: TGCAGCGTCGCCGGGACAGGGACCTACGAGCAGTACTTC. It translates to CSVAGTGTYEQYF.